This T cell receptor (beta chain) was recorded in a study of blood T cell repertoires in COVID-19. About the research overall: The samples span acute and convalescent COVID-19 from the United States, Italy and Spain.

The CDR3 is made up of 15 amino acids. The germline V gene has CDR1 MNHNS and CDR2 SASEGT. V was trimmed by 0 bases and J by 3 bases, leaving 12 bases between them. In the original workflow: Amplification of reference gene primers was used by the study to estimate nucleated cell counts. Profiling relied on immunoSEQ multiplex PCR, and the TCRdb table lists in-frame clones only, not all of them. V, J and clone size derive from that table, while D and trimming were established from the DNA sequence. The data show some 390,000 clones, 70% to 90% seen once. This receptor was taken from a human donor in a cohort sampled during active COVID-19. The sample was peripheral blood. The rearrangement uses TRBV6-1 and TRBJ2-7; no reliable D call. The CDR3 protein is CASSEARSVSYEQYF. CDR3 nucleotides: TGTGCCAGCAGTGAAGCGAGGAGCGTTAGCTACGAGCAGTACTTC.